This TCR beta chain was retrieved from a study of T cell responses to AZD1222 COVID-19 vaccine. The CDR3 covers 19 residues. V shed 2 bases, J shed 4 bases, and the junction held 9 bases outside the gene matches. Germline V lookup: CDR1 MNHEY, CDR2 SMNVEV (reference sequence). Assay: immunoSEQ multiplex PCR; the TCRdb copy retains only in-frame clones and omits some. This sample yields roughly 150,000 clones, of which roughly 92% are seen a single time; roughly 1.5% belongs to the top ten. The table lists this clone with a count of one. The material was peripheral blood, obtained on day 0 of AZD1222 vaccination. The rearrangement links TRBV27 to TRBJ2-6; 12 bases are shared with TRBD1. The receptor was derived from an adult in good health. Here the CDR3 DNA reads TGTGCCAGCAGTTTAGGAGGCGGGACAGGGGGCACCGGGGCCAACGTCCTGACTTTC. It yields the protein CASSLGGGTGGTGANVLTF.